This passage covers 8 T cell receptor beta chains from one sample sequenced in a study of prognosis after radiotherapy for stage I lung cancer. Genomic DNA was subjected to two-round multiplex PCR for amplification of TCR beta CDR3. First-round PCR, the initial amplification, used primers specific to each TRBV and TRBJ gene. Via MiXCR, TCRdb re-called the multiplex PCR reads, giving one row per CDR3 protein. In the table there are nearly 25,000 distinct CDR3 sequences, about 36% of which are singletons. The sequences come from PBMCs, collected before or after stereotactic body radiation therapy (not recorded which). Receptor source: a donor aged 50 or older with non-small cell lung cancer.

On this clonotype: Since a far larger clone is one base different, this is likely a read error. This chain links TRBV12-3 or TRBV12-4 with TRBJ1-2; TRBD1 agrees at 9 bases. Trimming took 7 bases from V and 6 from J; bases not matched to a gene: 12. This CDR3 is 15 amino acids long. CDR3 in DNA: TGTGCCAGCATAACCGACAGGGGGAGTGGGGATGGCTACACCTTC. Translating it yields CASITDRGSGDGYTF.

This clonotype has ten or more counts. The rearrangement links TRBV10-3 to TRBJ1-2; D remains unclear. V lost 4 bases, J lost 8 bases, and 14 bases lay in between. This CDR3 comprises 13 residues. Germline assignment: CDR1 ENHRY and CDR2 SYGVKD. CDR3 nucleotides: TGTGCCATCAGTGTAGCGACAACGGGAGGCTACACCTTC. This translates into CAISVATTGGYTF.

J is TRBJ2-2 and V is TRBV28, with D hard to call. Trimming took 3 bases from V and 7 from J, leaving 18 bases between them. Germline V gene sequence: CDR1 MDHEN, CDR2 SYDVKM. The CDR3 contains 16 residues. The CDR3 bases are TGTGCCAGCAGTTTGAACCCCAATGTTCCGGGCGGGGAGCTGTTTTTT. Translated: CASSLNPNVPGGELFF.

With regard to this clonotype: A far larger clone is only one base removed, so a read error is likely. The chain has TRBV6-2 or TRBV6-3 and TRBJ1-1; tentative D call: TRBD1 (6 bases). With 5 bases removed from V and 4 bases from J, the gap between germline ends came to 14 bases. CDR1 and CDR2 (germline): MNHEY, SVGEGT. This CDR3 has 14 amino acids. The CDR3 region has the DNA TGTGCCAGCAGTGACACGGGCAGGGGCACTGAAGCTTTCTTT. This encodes CASSDTGRGTEAFF.

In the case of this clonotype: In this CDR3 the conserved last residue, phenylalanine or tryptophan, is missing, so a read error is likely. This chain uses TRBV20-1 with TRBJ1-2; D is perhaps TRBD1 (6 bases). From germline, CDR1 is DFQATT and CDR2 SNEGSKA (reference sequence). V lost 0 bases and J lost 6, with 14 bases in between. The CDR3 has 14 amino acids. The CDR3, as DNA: TGCAGTGCTAGAGAGGGTTTAAGGGGGGATGGCTACACCCTC. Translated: CSAREGLRGDGYTL.

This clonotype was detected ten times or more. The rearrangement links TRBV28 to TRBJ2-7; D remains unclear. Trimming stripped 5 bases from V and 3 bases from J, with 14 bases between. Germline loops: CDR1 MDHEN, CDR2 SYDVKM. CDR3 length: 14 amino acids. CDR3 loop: CASSLQATYYEQYF. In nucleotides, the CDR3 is TGTGCCAGCAGTCTCCAAGCCACATACTACGAGCAGTACTTC. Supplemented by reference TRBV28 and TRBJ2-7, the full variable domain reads DVKVTQSSRYLVKRTGEKVFLECVQDMDHENMFWYRQDPGLGLRLIYFSYDVKMKEKGDIPEGYSVSREKKERFSLILESASTNQTSMYLCASSLQATYYEQYFGPGTRLTVT.

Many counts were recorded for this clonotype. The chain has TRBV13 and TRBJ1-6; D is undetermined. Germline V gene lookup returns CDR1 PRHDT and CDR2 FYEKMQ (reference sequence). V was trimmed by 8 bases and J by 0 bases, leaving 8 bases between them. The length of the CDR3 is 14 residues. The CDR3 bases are TGTGCCAGCCATGGGAGCTCCTATAATTCACCCCTCCACTTT. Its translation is CASHGSSYNSPLHF.

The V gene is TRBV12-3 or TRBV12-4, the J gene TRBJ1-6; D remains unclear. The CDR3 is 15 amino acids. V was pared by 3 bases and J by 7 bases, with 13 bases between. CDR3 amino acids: CASSFSPHKNSPLHF. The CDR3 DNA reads TGTGCCAGCAGTTTCTCGCCACACAAAAATTCACCCCTCCACTTT.